Following are 29 T cell receptor beta chains from one sample sequenced in a study of blood T cell repertoires in COVID-19. TCRdb keeps only in-frame clones here, not all; method: immunoSEQ multiplex PCR. Here the sample spans approximately 190,000 clones, around 84% being singletons. Material: peripheral blood. The source is a man aged 25 to 40 with active or convalescent COVID-19.

A few counts support this clone. The J gene is TRBJ2-3, the V gene TRBV19; 9 bases are a match to TRBD1. CDR1 and CDR2 (germline): LNHDA, SQIVND (reference sequence). Trimming took 3 bases from V and 3 from J; bases not matched to a gene: 7. This CDR3 contains 16 residues. The CDR3 spells CASSMGGQGFTDTQYF. As DNA, the CDR3 is TGTGCCAGTAGTATGGGGGGACAGGGATTTACAGATACGCAGTATTTT.

J is TRBJ2-5 and V is TRBV10-1, with D tentatively TRBD1 (6 bases). Germline-derived CDR1 and CDR2 are WNHNN and SYGVQD (reference sequence). The CDR3 extends over 15 amino acids. V lost 3 bases and J lost 1, with 12 bases in between. CDR3: CASSESTGIQETQYF. Written as DNA, the CDR3 is TGCGCCAGCAGTGAATCGACAGGAATCCAAGAGACCCAGTACTTC.

V is TRBV2 and J is TRBJ1-1, with D unresolved. The V and J ends lost 4 bases and 9 bases respectively, with 9 bases between them. The length of the CDR3 is 11 residues. The V gene's germline CDR1 is SNHLY and CDR2 FYNNEI. CDR3 region: CASSAKLQAFF. As DNA, the CDR3 is TGTGCCAGCAGTGCAAAGCTGCAAGCTTTCTTT.

This rearrangement joins TRBV7-2 to TRBJ2-3, with 10 bases matching TRBD2. Trimming cost V 0 bases and J 0 bases; bases outside gene matches: 6. Germline-derived CDR1 and CDR2 are SGHTA and FQGNSA. CDR3 length: 18 amino acids. The CDR3 protein is CASSLAASGGPSTDTQYF. The CDR3 DNA follows: TGTGCCAGCAGCTTAGCGGCTAGCGGGGGCCCTAGCACAGATACGCAGTATTTT.

In its sample, this clone was seen a few times. The chain has TRBV15 and TRBJ1-1, with 9 bases that match TRBD1. With 0 bases clipped from V and 1 base from J, the junction kept 3 bases outside the gene matches. The CDR3 length is 16 residues. The germline V gene encodes CDR1 LNHNV and CDR2 YYDKDF (reference sequence). CDR3 region: CATSRDRDRANTEAFF. CDR3 nucleotides: TGTGCCACCAGCAGAGATAGGGACAGGGCGAACACTGAAGCTTTCTTT.

V gene TRBV5-5 combines with J gene TRBJ1-1; the match to TRBD1 covers 12 bases. The V gene's germline CDR1 is SGHKS and CDR2 YYEKEE (reference sequence). This CDR3 has 14 amino acids. Trimming took 3 bases from V and 6 from J; bases not matched to a gene: 3. The CDR3 DNA follows: TGTGCCAGCAGCTGGGGACAGGGGGCCCCTGAAGCTTTCTTT. Its protein product is CASSWGQGAPEAFF.

CDR3 DNA sequence: TGTGCCAGCAGTGACAGGAAAGCGGCGGGCGGTGAAGCTTTCTTT. Protein: CASSDRKAAGGEAFF. This chain joins TRBV25-1 and TRBJ1-1; D is unclear. Germline CDR1 MGHDK, CDR2 SYGVNS. This CDR3 region has 15 residues. V shed 3 bases and J shed 7 bases, with 18 bases lying between them.

The chain has TRBV6-2 or TRBV6-3 and TRBJ1-1, with D uncertain. The CDR3 has 14 residues. V shed 2 bases and J shed 5 bases, with 12 bases lying between them. Germline CDR1 reads MNHEY; CDR2 reads SVGEGT. The CDR3 spells CASSYPDLKTEAFF. CDR3 DNA sequence: TGTGCCAGCAGTTACCCCGATCTAAAAACTGAAGCTTTCTTT.

This CDR3 is CASSIPGQGDKTQYF. CDR3 sequence (DNA): TGTGCCAGTAGTATCCCGGGACAGGGTGACAAGACCCAGTACTTC. V gene TRBV19 combines with J gene TRBJ2-5, with 9 bases matching TRBD1. This CDR3 is 15 amino acids long. Germline V gene sequence: CDR1 LNHDA, CDR2 SQIVND (reference sequence). The V gene end was trimmed by 3 bases and the J gene end by 6 bases; junction bases not matched to a gene: 8.

This chain joins TRBV4-3 and TRBJ1-1, with a tentative D call TRBD1 (5 bases). The V gene lost 2 bases and the J gene lost 1 base, with 20 bases spanning the gap. CDR1 is LGHNA and CDR2 is YSLEER in the germline V gene. This CDR3 has 18 residues. Here the CDR3 reads CASSQHTPTGGRNTEAFF. The CDR3 DNA reads as TGCGCCAGCAGCCAACATACCCCCACCGGGGGGAGGAACACTGAAGCTTTCTTT.

CDR3 sequence (DNA): TGTGCCAGTAGTAACCGTGGGACAGGGGGCAGAGAGACCCAGTACTTC. Its protein is CASSNRGTGGRETQYF. The chain recombines TRBV19 with TRBJ2-5; 12 bases map to TRBD1. Germline values: CDR1 LNHDA, CDR2 SQIVND (reference sequence). The V gene end was trimmed by 4 bases and the J gene end by 4 bases; junction bases not matched to a gene: 7. This CDR3 has 16 residues.

The chain couples TRBV30 to TRBJ1-2; the D is unclear. Trimming cost V 4 bases and J 5 bases, with 8 bases left between them. Looked up from germline, CDR1 is GTSNPN and CDR2 is SVGIG (reference sequence). The CDR3 extends over 11 amino acids. This chain's CDR3 is CAWNRHYGYTF. CDR3 nucleotides: TGTGCCTGGAACCGACATTATGGCTACACCTTC. Complete variable domain (other parts from reference TRBV30 and TRBJ1-2): SQTIHQWPATLVQPVGSPLSLECTVEGTSNPNLYWYRQAAGRGLQLLFYSVGIGQISSEVPQNLSASRPQDRQFILSSKKLLLSDSGFYLCAWNRHYGYTFGSGTRLTVV.

This rearrangement joins TRBV6-2 or TRBV6-3 to TRBJ1-1; 7 bases are a match to TRBD1. The germline gives CDR1 MNHEY, CDR2 SVGEGT. The length of the CDR3 is 15 residues. V lost 2 bases and J lost 1; bases outside the gene matches: 4. The CDR3 sequence is CASSYVGTANTEAFF. Here the CDR3 DNA reads TGTGCCAGCAGTTACGTCGGGACAGCGAACACTGAAGCTTTCTTT.

The V and J genes are TRBV5-4 and TRBJ2-1; 11 nucleotides match TRBD2. The J segment lost 4 bases and the V segment lost 3 bases, leaving 3 bases of the junction unmatched. Germline-derived CDR1 and CDR2 are SGHNT and YYREEE (reference sequence). This CDR3 has 15 residues. The CDR3, as DNA: TGTGCCAGCAGCTCGACTAGCGGGAAGTACAATGAGCAGTTCTTC. Amino acids: CASSSTSGKYNEQFF.

The V call is TRBV7-9, the J call TRBJ2-5; 13 positions agree with TRBD2. The length of the CDR3 is 19 residues. In germline, CDR1 is SEHNR, CDR2 FQNEAQ (reference sequence). Germline trimming cut 1 base from V and 3 bases from J; bases unmatched to any gene: 11. The CDR3 DNA is TGTGCCAGCAGCTTAGGGACCGGGACTAGCGGGGTAATAGAAGAGACCCAGTACTTC. Translation gives CASSLGTGTSGVIEETQYF.

The chain couples TRBV6-5 to TRBJ1-5, with unresolved D. Per germline, CDR1 MNHEY and CDR2 SVGAGI. V was cut by 6 bases and J by 5 bases, with 14 bases left in between. The CDR3 is 14 residues long. The CDR3 bases are TGTGCCAGCAGGTATGGCGGCTCGGATCAGCCCCAGCATTTT. Translation gives CASRYGGSDQPQHF.

V usage is TRBV29-1 and J usage is TRBJ1-3; possible D gene TRBD1, 5 bases. Trimming shortened V by 1 base and J by 0 bases, and 10 bases separated the two germline ends. This CDR3 is built from 15 residues. Germline CDR1 SQVTM, CDR2 ANQGSEA. The CDR3 reads CSVEGAGNSGNTIYF. Written as DNA, the CDR3 is TGCAGCGTTGAAGGAGCAGGGAACTCTGGAAACACCATATATTTT.

The chain uses TRBV3-1 (or the pseudogene TRBV3-2) and TRBJ2-2; tentative D call: TRBD2 (5 bases). Germline V gene lookup returns CDR1 LGHDT and CDR2 YNNKEL (reference sequence). V was shortened by 3 bases and J by 8 bases, with 13 bases between the two germline ends. This CDR3 has 14 amino acids. As DNA, the CDR3 is TGTGCCAGCAGCCAGGGAGACTGGGAAGGGGAGCTGTTTTTT. Translating gives CASSQGDWEGELFF.

The chain carries TRBV6-5 and TRBJ2-3; 7 bases align to TRBD2. CDR1 is MNHEY, CDR2 SVGAGI, per germline. This CDR3 is 15 amino acids long. Unmatched junction bases numbered 7, after V lost 3 bases and J lost 4 bases. The CDR3 DNA reads as TGTGCCAGCAGTTATTCCGGGGGGACTGCAGATACGCAGTATTTT. This encodes CASSYSGGTADTQYF.

The chain combines TRBV24-1 with TRBJ2-1; 7 bases agree with TRBD1. The V segment lost 9 bases and the J segment 5 bases; nucleotides outside the gene matches: 3. Germline CDR1 and CDR2: KGHDR and SFDVKD. The CDR3 consists of 12 residues. CDR3: CATSDRDNEQFF. Written as DNA, the CDR3 is TGTGCCACCTCAGACAGGGACAATGAGCAGTTCTTC.

The chain links TRBV29-1 to TRBJ1-2; maybe TRBD1 (6 bases). The germline CDR1 and CDR2 sequences are SQVTM and ANQGSEA. The CDR3 extends over 14 amino acids. V was shortened by 5 bases and J by 8 bases, with 21 bases between the two germline ends. The CDR3 bases are TGCAGCGTTCTGACTCTGTCGGGGGGCGACGGCTACACCTTC. This codes for CSVLTLSGGDGYTF. The complete variable domain, with remaining parts taken from reference TRBV29-1 and TRBJ1-2, reads SAVISQKPSRDICQRGTSLTIQCQVDSQVTMMFWYRQQPGQSLTLIATANQGSEATYESGFVIDKFPISRPNLTFSTLTVSNMSPEDSSIYLCSVLTLSGGDGYTFGSGTRLTVV.

V and J are TRBV6-6 and TRBJ1-2; 8 bases line up with TRBD1. The CDR3 loop spans 14 amino acids. The V segment lost 7 bases and the J segment 6 bases; nucleotides outside the gene matches: 10. Germline assignment: CDR1 MNHNY and CDR2 SVGAGI (reference sequence). The CDR3 region has the DNA TGTGCCAGCACGGGACAGGCGAGCAACGATGGCTACACCTTC. As protein: CASTGQASNDGYTF.

V usage is TRBV10-3 and J usage is TRBJ1-1; the D gene is possibly TRBD1 (5 bases). The germline CDR1 and CDR2 sequences are ENHRY and SYGVKD. This CDR3 contains 13 residues. The V and J ends lost 6 bases and 1 base respectively, with 9 bases between them. Here the CDR3 DNA reads TGTGCCATCAGACGGGACTGGAACACTGAAGCTTTCTTT. This encodes CAIRRDWNTEAFF.

The rearrangement joins TRBV11-2 to TRBJ1-3; TRBD1 might be the D (6 bases). The CDR3 is 18 residues long. V was trimmed by 5 bases and J by 4 bases, leaving 24 bases between them. Germline assignment: CDR1 SGHAT and CDR2 FQNNGV. Here the CDR3 DNA reads TGTGCCAGCAGCCCAAGGGGGTCATCTATCCAGGCAGGAAACACCATATATTTT. Translated, it gives CASSPRGSSIQAGNTIYF. The whole variable domain, filled in from reference TRBV11-2 and TRBJ1-3, reads EAGVAQSPRYKIIEKRQSVAFWCNPISGHATLYWYQQILGQGPKLLIQFQNNGVVDDSQLPKDRFSAERLKGVDSTLKIQPAKLEDSAVYLCASSPRGSSIQAGNTIYFGEGSWLTVV.

The J gene is TRBJ1-5, the V gene TRBV6-5, with a possible D match to TRBD1 (6 bases). This CDR3 has 14 residues. The germline CDR1 and CDR2 sequences are MNHEY and SVGAGI. V was trimmed by 6 bases and J by 7 bases, leaving 16 bases between them. CDR3 DNA: TGTGCCAGCAGACCCGGACAGTACCGGCAGCCCCAGCATTTT. It encodes CASRPGQYRQPQHF.

V gene TRBV14 combines with J gene TRBJ2-1; D is undetermined. In germline, CDR1 is SGHDN, CDR2 FVKESK. Trimming removed 1 base at V and 0 bases at J, with 13 bases between. The CDR3 is made up of 17 amino acids. The CDR3 coding sequence is TGTGCCAGCAGCCAAGGTCTGGCCAGTTTCTCCTACAATGAGCAGTTCTTC. Protein: CASSQGLASFSYNEQFF.

This chain links TRBV4-1 with TRBJ1-5; D might be TRBD1 (5 bases). The CDR3 contains 13 residues. Germline CDR1 reads MGHRA; CDR2 reads YSYEKL. Trimming cost V 0 bases and J 7 bases, with 7 bases left between them. The CDR3 is CASSQDRGQPQHF. The CDR3 nucleotides read TGCGCCAGCAGCCAAGATAGGGGACAGCCCCAGCATTTT.

V usage is TRBV12-3 or TRBV12-4 and J usage is TRBJ2-7; D remains ambiguous. The CDR3 length is 12 residues. Trimming took off 2 bases at V and 3 bases at J, with 5 bases between the two ends. CDR3 sequence reads: CASSLTGYEQYF. CDR3 in DNA: TGTGCCAGCAGTTTAACCGGCTACGAGCAGTACTTC.

The chain recombines TRBV6-5 with TRBJ1-6, with 7 bases identical to TRBD1. V trimming: 6 bases; J trimming: 7 bases; junction bases outside the gene matches: 6. Germline lookup yields CDR1 MNHEY and CDR2 SVGAGI. CDR3 length equals 14 residues. DNA for the CDR3: TGTGCCAGCAGAACGACAGGGCAGAATTCACCCCTCCACTTT. Protein sequence: CASRTTGQNSPLHF.